Shown below are 27 T cell receptor beta chains from a single sample sequenced in a study of T-cell memory formation after mild COVID-19. TCRdb reprocessed the 5' RACE reads with MiXCR, giving one entry per CDR3 protein. The sample records about 320,000 distinct CDR3 sequences, roughly an eighth being singletons. The specimen was PBMCs or a T cell subset sorted from them (not recorded which). The receptors here all came from a man between 18 and 35 years old who had mild COVID-19 (a few samples of this study predate the infection). Cell type and time point are not known.

This clonotype was seen only a few times. The chain recombines TRBV7-3 with TRBJ2-1; maybe TRBD2 (6 bases). The V and J ends lost 5 bases and 10 bases respectively, with 15 bases between them. Germline V gives CDR1 SGHTA, CDR2 FQGTGA. The CDR3 runs to 13 residues. CDR3 loop: CASSGGNRGEQFF. The CDR3 coding sequence is TGTGCCAGCAGCGGAGGCAACCGGGGGGAGCAGTTCTTC.

This clonotype was detected many times. The chain joins TRBV7-2 to TRBJ2-1; maybe TRBD1 (5 bases). Germline V gene lookup returns CDR1 SGHTA and CDR2 FQGNSA. The CDR3 spans 13 residues. Trimming removed 0 bases from V and 8 bases from J, with 8 bases in between. The CDR3 protein is CASSLARGYEQFF. DNA for the CDR3: TGTGCCAGCAGCTTAGCAAGGGGCTATGAGCAGTTCTTC.

This clonotype was seen many times. The CDR3 here is CASSFVLAGGAKNIQYF. The CDR3 DNA follows: TGTGCCAGCAGCTTCGTACTAGCGGGGGGAGCCAAAAACATTCAGTACTTC. The chain joins TRBV7-8 to TRBJ2-4; 12 nucleotides agree with TRBD2. From germline, CDR1 is SGHVS and CDR2 FQNEAQ. Trimming took 3 bases from V and 0 from J; bases not matched to a gene: 3. The CDR3 is 17 amino acids.

This clonotype was recorded a few times. The chain links TRBV4-1 to TRBJ1-1; perhaps TRBD1 as D (5 bases). Deletions cut 1 base from V and 9 bases from J, with 18 bases between. The CDR3 runs to 15 residues. CDR1 and CDR2 (germline): MGHRA, YSYEKL. CDR3 bases: TGCGCCAGCAGCCAAGCATTCCGGGACGCCGCTCAAGCTTTCTTT. It is translated as CASSQAFRDAAQAFF.

This clonotype was seen a handful of times. V gene TRBV3-1 combines with J gene TRBJ1-2; TRBD1 matches at 9 bases. In germline, CDR1 is LGHDT, CDR2 YNNKEL (reference sequence). The CDR3 has 15 amino acids. J lost 8 bases, V lost 4 bases, and 11 bases had no gene match. CDR3 loop: CASSRRGGQGLGYTF. In nucleotides, the CDR3 is TGTGCCAGCAGCCGCCGTGGGGGACAGGGACTAGGCTACACCTTC.

This clonotype was seen ten or more times. The chain joins TRBV12-3 or TRBV12-4 to TRBJ2-5; TRBD1 is a possible D gene (6 bases). This CDR3 has 13 amino acids. Trimming took off 5 bases at V and 2 bases at J, with 9 bases between the two ends. The CDR3 protein is CASSTGQQETQYF. CDR3 nucleotide sequence: TGTGCCAGCAGTACAGGACAGCAAGAGACCCAGTACTTC.

The chain joins TRBV5-1 to TRBJ2-3, with TRBD2 identical over 9 bases. Germline CDR1 is SGHRS and CDR2 is YFSETQ. Trimming took 1 base from V and 2 from J; bases not matched to a gene: 5. The CDR3 loop spans 16 amino acids. Written as DNA, the CDR3 is TGCGCCAGCAGCTTGTCTGCGGGGGGGTACACAGATACGCAGTATTTT. Protein product: CASSLSAGGYTDTQYF.

J is TRBJ1-2 and V is TRBV7-9; 10 bases are a match to TRBD1. The CDR3 covers 15 residues. Germline CDR1 reads SEHNR; CDR2 reads FQNEAQ (reference sequence). After removal of 5 bases from V and 4 bases from J, the junction contained 7 bases not matched to a gene. Here the CDR3 DNA reads TGTGCCAGCAGCGACCCCGGGACAGGGGCCTATGGCTACACCTTC. Amino acids: CASSDPGTGAYGYTF.

Only a few counts were recorded for this clonotype. The chain uses TRBV3-1 and TRBJ2-7, with 8 positions matching TRBD2. V lost 8 bases, J lost 0 bases, and 6 bases stayed unmatched. The CDR3 loop spans 14 amino acids. Germline V gene lookup returns CDR1 LGHDT and CDR2 YNNKEL (reference sequence). CDR3 DNA sequence: TGTGCCAGCTCACTAGCGGCCAGCTCCTACGAGCAGTACTTC. It is translated as CASSLAASSYEQYF.

This clonotype occurred many times. The chain carries TRBV5-1 and TRBJ1-1; no firm D call. Germline V gives CDR1 SGHRS, CDR2 YFSETQ. The CDR3 is 11 residues long. V lost 2 bases and J 7 bases, leaving 6 bases between the germline ends. For the CDR3, the DNA is TGCGCCAGCAGCTTAGGAGGTGAAGCTTTCTTT. It codes for CASSLGGEAFF.

Only a few counts were recorded for this clonotype. The chain is built from TRBV7-2 and TRBJ2-3; the match to TRBD2 covers 10 bases. The CDR3 loop spans 15 amino acids. After removal of 2 bases from V and 2 bases from J, the junction contained 1 base not matched to a gene. Germline V CDR1 and CDR2: SGHTA, FQGNSA. The chain's CDR3 is CASSLTSGNTDTQYF. In DNA, the CDR3 is TGTGCCAGCAGCTTAACTAGCGGGAACACAGATACGCAGTATTTT.

This clonotype appeared many times. CDR3 in amino acids: CASSVYRGGETQYF. The CDR3 DNA reads TGTGCCAGCAGCGTTTACAGGGGAGGAGAGACCCAGTACTTC. The chain employs TRBV9 and TRBJ2-5; TRBD1 is a possible D gene (7 bases). CDR3 length equals 14 residues. CDR1 and CDR2 (germline): SGDLS, YYNGEE. V gave up 2 bases and J gave up 4 bases, with 12 bases separating them.

The CDR3 nucleotides are TGCGCCAGCAGCGTTTTATCTGGGGCCAACGTCCTGACTTTC. Encoded protein: CASSVLSGANVLTF. The chain has TRBV5-1 and TRBJ2-6; the D is unclear. V lost 4 bases and J lost 1, with 6 bases in between. The CDR3 length is 14 residues. In germline, CDR1 is SGHRS, CDR2 YFSETQ.

This clonotype was counted only a few times. This rearrangement joins TRBV5-5 to TRBJ2-5, with a possible D match to TRBD2 (6 bases). Germline V lookup: CDR1 SGHKS, CDR2 YYEKEE (reference sequence). Trimming pared 7 bases from V and 4 bases from J, leaving 11 bases between. This CDR3 has 12 residues. CDR3 sequence (DNA): TGTGCCAGCTTCCAGGGAGGAGAGACCCAGTACTTC. The encoded protein is CASFQGGETQYF.

V gene TRBV5-5 combines with J gene TRBJ2-3; 8 bases line up with TRBD1. Germline V gene data show CDR1 as SGHKS and CDR2 as YYEKEE (reference sequence). The junction had 1 base not matched to a gene; V was cut back by 0 bases and J by 1 base. This CDR3 spans 15 amino acids. CDR3 sequence reads: CASSLGDRRTDTQYF. CDR3 coding DNA: TGTGCCAGCAGCTTGGGGGACAGGCGCACAGATACGCAGTATTTT.

This clonotype was seen a handful of times. The gene calls are TRBV18 and TRBJ1-5, with D possibly matching TRBD1 (5 bases). CDR1 is KGHSH and CDR2 is LQKENI in the germline V gene. This CDR3 spans 16 amino acids. Trimming took off 2 bases at V and 5 bases at J, with 16 bases between the two ends. The chain's CDR3 is CASSPNRDRNYQPQHF. Written as DNA, the CDR3 is TGTGCCAGCTCACCAAACCGGGACCGTAACTATCAGCCCCAGCATTTT.

This clonotype has a handful of counts. This chain connects TRBV7-9 to TRBJ2-1; 12 bases line up with TRBD1. CDR3 length: 15 amino acids. Germline V lookup: CDR1 SEHNR, CDR2 FQNEAQ (reference sequence). With 5 bases clipped from V and 10 bases from J, the junction kept 9 bases outside the gene matches. The CDR3 sequence: CASSPPGQGAREQFF. The CDR3 bases are TGTGCCAGCAGCCCGCCGGGACAGGGGGCGCGAGAGCAGTTCTTC.

The J gene is TRBJ2-3, the V gene TRBV7-2, with 12 bases aligning to TRBD2. This CDR3 is built from 16 residues. Trimming took 5 bases from V and 4 from J; bases not matched to a gene: 7. CDR1 and CDR2 (germline): SGHTA, FQGNSA. This chain's CDR3 is CASSLLAGGAPDTQYF. Here the CDR3 DNA reads TGTGCCAGCAGCCTCCTAGCGGGGGGGGCCCCAGATACGCAGTATTTT.

This clonotype was detected only a few times. V is TRBV12-3 or TRBV12-4 and J is TRBJ2-6; D remains unclear. V lost 4 bases and J lost 2, with 6 bases in between. The CDR3 is 14 residues long. Here the CDR3 reads CASSYLPGANVLTF. In DNA, the CDR3 is TGTGCCAGCAGTTACCTCCCTGGGGCCAACGTCCTGACTTTC.

This chain uses TRBV7-9 with TRBJ2-2, with TRBD1 matching over 10 bases. CDR1 is SEHNR, CDR2 FQNEAQ, per germline (reference sequence). The CDR3 is 17 amino acids. Germline trimming cut 5 bases from V and 7 bases from J; bases unmatched to any gene: 13. The CDR3 nucleotides are TGTGCCAGCAGCACGACCTGGACAGGGGGTGGGAACGGGGAGCTGTTTTTT. Translated, it gives CASSTTWTGGGNGELFF.

This clonotype was seen a handful of times. The V call is TRBV12-3 or TRBV12-4, the J call TRBJ2-3, with D tentatively TRBD2 (5 bases). The CDR3 loop spans 15 amino acids. V was clipped by 3 bases and J by 3 bases, with 13 bases between them. CDR3 protein: CASSLRRLATDTQYF. The CDR3 region has the DNA TGTGCCAGCAGTTTGCGGCGATTAGCGACAGATACGCAGTATTTT.

The chain couples TRBV3-1 to TRBJ2-1, with D possibly being TRBD1 or TRBD2 (5 bases each). Germline assignment: CDR1 LGHDT and CDR2 YNNKEL (reference sequence). The ends were cut back, 4 bases at V and 6 bases at J, with 16 bases in the middle. This CDR3 is 15 amino acids long. Here the CDR3 DNA reads TGTGCCAGCAGCCGCTCAGGGACCCGAGCCAATGAGCAGTTCTTC. Its translation is CASSRSGTRANEQFF.

CDR3 in DNA: TGTGCCAGCAGTTTTCTTAGGAGCCCTAGCACAGATACGCAGTATTTT. Translated: CASSFLRSPSTDTQYF. The chain recombines TRBV12-3 or TRBV12-4 with TRBJ2-3, with D unresolved. The V end lost 3 bases, the J end lost 0 bases, and 13 bases lay between the germline ends. This CDR3 has 16 amino acids.

The rearrangement links TRBV4-3 to TRBJ2-7; TRBD1 might be the D (5 bases). Trimming removed 0 bases at V and 3 bases at J, with 18 bases between. Germline V CDR1 and CDR2: LGHNA, YSLEER. The CDR3 contains 17 residues. CDR3 loop: CASSQETGAAQGYEQYF. The CDR3 nucleotides read TGCGCCAGCAGCCAAGAAACTGGGGCGGCCCAGGGCTACGAGCAGTACTTC.

This clonotype occurred many times. The genes are TRBV11-2 and TRBJ2-1; D is undetermined. Trimming shortened V by 0 bases and J by 4 bases, and 10 bases separated the two germline ends. Germline-derived CDR1 and CDR2 are SGHAT and FQNNGV. The CDR3 extends over 15 amino acids. The DNA of the CDR3 is TGTGCCAGCAGCTTAGATCGATTGCAGTACAATGAGCAGTTCTTC. Protein: CASSLDRLQYNEQFF.

The chain carries TRBV20-1 and TRBJ2-7; D might be TRBD1 (6 bases). Trimming shortened V by 6 bases and J by 2 bases, and 14 bases separated the two germline ends. Germline V CDR1 and CDR2: DFQATT, SNEGSKA (reference sequence). This CDR3 has 13 amino acids. The CDR3 DNA reads TGCAGTGCAACTCGGACAGCAACCTACGAGCAGTACGTC. The encoded protein is CSATRTATYEQYV.

The chain uses TRBV6-5 and TRBJ1-1; D uncertain. The V end was cut by 0 bases, the J end by 5 bases, with 13 bases between. The CDR3 has 15 amino acids. CDR1 is MNHEY, CDR2 SVGAGI, per germline. In DNA form, the CDR3 reads TGTGCCAGCAGTTACTCGACTGGGGTGGGGACTGAAGCTTTCTTT. Amino acids: CASSYSTGVGTEAFF.